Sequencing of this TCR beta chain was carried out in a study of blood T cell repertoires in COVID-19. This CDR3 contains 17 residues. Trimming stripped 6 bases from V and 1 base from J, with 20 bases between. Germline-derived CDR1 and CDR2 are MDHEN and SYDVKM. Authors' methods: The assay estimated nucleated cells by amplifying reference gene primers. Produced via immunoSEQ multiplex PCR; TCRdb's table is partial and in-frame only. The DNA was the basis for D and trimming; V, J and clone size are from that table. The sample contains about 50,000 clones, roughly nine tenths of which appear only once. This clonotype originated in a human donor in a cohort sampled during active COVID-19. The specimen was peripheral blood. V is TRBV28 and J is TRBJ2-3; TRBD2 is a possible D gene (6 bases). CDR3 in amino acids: CASRGRGTGVGTDTQYF. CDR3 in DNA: TGTGCCAGCAGGGGTCGGGGAACGGGGGTAGGCACAGATACGCAGTATTTT.